The entry below describes one T cell receptor (beta chain). Its binding antigen is unknown. Base qualities are not provided; no much larger clone lies one nucleotide away. For CDR1 and CDR2, the germline V gene lists ENHRY and SYGVKD. The cysteine opens and the phenylalanine closes a CDR3 of 15 amino acids. The read is trimmed to its CDR3 DNA, 45 bases read in frame from base 1. The trim is 4 bases for V and 6 bases for J, with a gap of 17 bases between the germline ends. Genomic DNA was isolated from the sorted cells so that the TCRbeta CDR3 region could be sequenced. TCRbeta CDR3 regions were sequenced using the immunoSEQ Assay. TCRdb's version of the immuneACCESS table is confined to in-frame rearrangements and falls short of the full clone set. An unresolved V gene accounts for under half of the shortfall where checked; the remainder is of unknown origin. The table for this sample lists roughly 54,000 clones; about 89% of them were counted only once. The ten largest make up 1.2% to 1.5% of the sample.

This sample is part of a study of OX40 agonist ivuxolimab in advanced cancers. Context from the whole study: Ivuxolimab was a fully human IgG2 agonistic monoclonal antibody targeting the costimulatory receptor OX40 (CD134). Intravenous ivuxolimab was administered to patients every 2 weeks at six dose levels: 0.01, 0.1, 0.3, 1.5, 3 and 10 mg/kg. Of the roughly 52 dose-escalation patients, hepatocellular carcinoma was present in about 20, melanoma in around 15, renal cell carcinoma in 9 and head and neck cancer in 9. In the dose-escalation cohort, 70% to 85% of patients were male, and the mean age was 60 years with a range of roughly 23 to 79. Prior anti-PD-1, anti-PD-L1 or anti-CTLA-4 therapy was permitted, and 40% of dose-escalation patients had received checkpoint inhibitors. Partial responses occurred in three dose-escalation patients, of whom one had hepatocellular carcinoma and two had cutaneous melanoma. Peripheral TCRbeta sequencing was intended to test whether TCR sequence diversity was altered and clonal T-cell expansion was caused by ivuxolimab. The paper reports the monotherapy dose-escalation portion (N ≈ 50 patients) of the phase I ivuxolimab trial. Study-wide conclusions, independent of this receptor: Low levels of normalized T-cell clonal expansion were also shown by some nonresponding patients. In the 0.1-3.0 mg/kg groups, partial responders were among the patients with the lowest normalized peripheral clonal expansion, particularly in CD8+ T cells. On average, CD8+ T cells showed more expanded clones than CD4+ T cells after ivuxolimab. Antigen specificity was not determined for the clonally expanded peripheral T cells. At doses of 0.1 to 3.0 mg/kg, clonal expansion of both CD4+ and CD8+ blood T cells was observed from baseline to week 6.

The trial excluded patients who had a history of autoimmune disease or who were on systemic immunosuppression. Peripheral blood for TCR sequencing was drawn from every dose cohort at baseline, at cycle 4 day 1 and at cycle 7 day 1. Samples came from an open-label, multicenter, first-in-human phase I dose-escalation trial of ivuxolimab. Adults with locally advanced or metastatic head and neck squamous cell, hepatocellular, melanoma or renal cell carcinoma were enrolled in the trial. Before TCR sequencing, CD4+ and CD8+ T cells were separately sorted from peripheral blood. The chain links TRBV10-3 with TRBJ2-3; the D gene cannot be named for sure. This sequence originates from an adult with an advanced solid tumor such as melanoma, head and neck, liver or kidney cancer. The source was CD4+ or CD8+ T cells sorted from blood, collected in a trial of the OX40 agonist ivuxolimab. The nucleotide sequence reads TGTGCCATCAGTGTGCAACTAACCGCCGTGGATACGCAGTATTTT. It encodes CAISVQLTAVDTQYF.